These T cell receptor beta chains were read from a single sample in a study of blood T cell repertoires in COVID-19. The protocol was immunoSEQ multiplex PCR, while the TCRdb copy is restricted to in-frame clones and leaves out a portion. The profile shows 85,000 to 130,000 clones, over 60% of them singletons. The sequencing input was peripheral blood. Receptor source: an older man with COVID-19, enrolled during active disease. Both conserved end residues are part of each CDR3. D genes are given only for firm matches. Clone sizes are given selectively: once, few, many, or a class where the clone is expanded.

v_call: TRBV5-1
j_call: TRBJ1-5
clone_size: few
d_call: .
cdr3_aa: CASSQGSNQPQHF
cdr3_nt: TGCGCCAGCAGCCAGGGGAGCAATCAGCCCCAGCATTTT

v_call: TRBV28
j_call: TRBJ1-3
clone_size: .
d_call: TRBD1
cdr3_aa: CASTDGQAEVSGNTIYF
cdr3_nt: TGTGCCAGCACCGATGGACAGGCTGAGGTCTCTGGAAACACCATATATTTT

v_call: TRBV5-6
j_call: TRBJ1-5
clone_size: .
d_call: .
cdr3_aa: CASSPRGASQPQHF
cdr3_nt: TGTGCCAGCAGCCCGCGGGGGGCTAGTCAGCCCCAGCATTTT

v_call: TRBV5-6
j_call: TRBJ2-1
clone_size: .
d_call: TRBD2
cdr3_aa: CASSPGLASYNEQFF
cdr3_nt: TGTGCCAGCAGCCCGGGACTAGCGTCATACAATGAGCAGTTCTTC

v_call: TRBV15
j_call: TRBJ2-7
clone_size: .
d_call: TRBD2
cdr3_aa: CATSRHLGLAGAYEQYF
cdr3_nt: TGTGCCACCAGCAGACACCTGGGACTAGCGGGAGCCTACGAGCAGTACTTC

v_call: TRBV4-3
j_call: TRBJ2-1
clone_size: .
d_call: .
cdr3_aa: CASSQESVSSLNEQFF
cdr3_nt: TGCGCCAGCAGCCAAGAGTCAGTTAGCAGTCTCAATGAGCAGTTCTTC

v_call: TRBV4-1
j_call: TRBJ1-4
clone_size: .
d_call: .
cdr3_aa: CASSHPQTTNEKLFF
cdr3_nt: TGCGCCAGCAGCCACCCCCAAACAACTAATGAAAAACTGTTTTTT

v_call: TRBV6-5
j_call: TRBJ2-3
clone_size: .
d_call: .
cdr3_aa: CASSYEGPWGRDTQYF
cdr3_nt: TGTGCCAGCAGTTACGAAGGGCCCTGGGGGCGCGATACGCAGTATTTT

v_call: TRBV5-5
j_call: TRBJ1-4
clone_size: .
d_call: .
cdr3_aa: CASSLIMGRGEKLFF
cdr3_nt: TGTGCCAGCAGCTTGATAATGGGCAGGGGTGAAAAACTGTTTTTT

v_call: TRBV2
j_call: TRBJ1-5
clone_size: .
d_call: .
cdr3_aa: CASSAEGGDQPQHF
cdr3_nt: TGTGCCAGCAGCGCCGAGGGAGGTGATCAGCCCCAGCATTTT

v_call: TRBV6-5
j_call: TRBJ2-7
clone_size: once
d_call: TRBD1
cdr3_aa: CASSLFTGGGYEQYF
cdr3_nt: TGTGCCAGCAGCCTTTTCACAGGGGGCGGCTACGAGCAGTACTTC

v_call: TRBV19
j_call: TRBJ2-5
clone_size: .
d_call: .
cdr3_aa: CASSMGRTAVAQETQYF
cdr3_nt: TGTGCCAGTAGTATGGGCCGGACAGCCGTTGCCCAAGAGACCCAGTACTTC